This T cell receptor (beta chain) emerged from a study of shared clonotypes between healthy human individuals. Overall study: The composition of the donors was a couple of women and a few men aged 18 to 49.

Germline V gene sequence: CDR1 ENHRY, CDR2 SYGVKD. This CDR3 has 11 residues. V was clipped by 4 bases and J by 9 bases; unmatched bases: 0. Assay execution took place at the deep level. Sequencing used immunoSEQ multiplex PCR; TCRdb keeps in-frame clones, though not all of them. Among fewer than 400,000 clones listed, around two thirds were seen once. The origin of this receptor is a man between 25 and 39 years old in good health. Specimen: memory CD4+ T cells sorted from blood. The subset here: CD45RA-negative fraction. The rearrangement joins TRBV10-3 to TRBJ2-1; TRBD2 agrees at 7 bases. The CDR3 DNA is TGTGCCATCAGTGGGGGGGGTGAGCAGTTCTTC. This encodes CAISGGGEQFF.